Each of the 8 T cell receptor beta chains below was sequenced from the same sample in a study of cytomegalovirus exposure and HLA in healthy donors. Vbeta (60) and Jbeta (13) primers were used in the PCR. Produced via immunoSEQ multiplex PCR; TCRdb's table is partial and in-frame only. Of more than 150,000 clones listed, roughly 80% are singletons. Sequencing used PBMCs. The receptor set was obtained from a man between 35 and 55 years old in good health and CMV-seropositive.

The chain carries TRBV5-1 and TRBJ2-1, with D uncertain. The CDR3 runs to 14 residues. Between the trimmed V and J ends, which lost 3 bases and 6 bases, there was a span of 13 bases. The germline V gene encodes CDR1 SGHRS and CDR2 YFSETQ. CDR3 bases: TGCGCCAGCAGCTCATCCCTAGGTTCCAATGAGCAGTTCTTC. Amino acids: CASSSSLGSNEQFF. The full variable domain, rest sourced from reference TRBV5-1 and TRBJ2-1, is KAGVTQTPRYLIKTRGQQVTLSCSPISGHRSVSWYQQTPGQGLQFLFEYFSETQRNKGNFPGRFSGRQFSNSRSEMNVSTLELGDSALYLCASSSSLGSNEQFFGPGTRLTVL.

The rearrangement uses TRBV6-4 and TRBJ1-1; unclear D gene. The CDR3 is 13 amino acids. Germline V gene data show CDR1 as MRHNA and CDR2 as SNTAGT. Trimming removed 2 bases at V and 3 bases at J, with 7 bases between. CDR3 DNA sequence: TGTGCCAGCAGTGACCAGGCGCACACTGAAGCTTTCTTT. It is translated as CASSDQAHTEAFF.

The chain is built from TRBV15 and TRBJ1-1; perhaps TRBD1 as D (5 bases). This CDR3 is 14 amino acids long. V lost 6 bases and J 1 base, leaving 12 bases between the germline ends. Per the germline V gene, CDR1 is LNHNV and CDR2 is YYDKDF (reference sequence). The CDR3, as DNA: TGTGCCACCAGTTTGGCGGGGGGGAACACTGAAGCTTTCTTT. Protein: CATSLAGGNTEAFF.

The chain recombines TRBV7-9 with TRBJ2-2; D gene unclear. The CDR3 runs 11 residues. CDR1 and CDR2 (germline): SEHNR, FQNEAQ (reference sequence). Trimming pared 3 bases from V and 7 bases from J, leaving 3 bases between. The CDR3 spells CASSFNGELFF. The CDR3 bases are TGTGCCAGCAGCTTTAACGGGGAGCTGTTTTTT.

This chain joins TRBV7-3 and TRBJ2-1, with 8 bases that match TRBD2. The trim removed 2 bases at V and 3 bases at J, leaving 3 bases unmatched. The CDR3 has 15 amino acids. Germline V gene lookup returns CDR1 SGHTA and CDR2 FQGTGA. As DNA, the CDR3 is TGTGCCAGCAGCTTAGGACTAGCTCACTACAATGAGCAGTTCTTC. Translated, it gives CASSLGLAHYNEQFF.

This clone was observed a few times. The chain joins TRBV9 to TRBJ2-3; TRBD2 might be the D (6 bases). This CDR3 has 14 residues. CDR1 and CDR2 (germline): SGDLS, YYNGEE. Trimming pared 1 base from V and 2 bases from J, leaving 8 bases between. The CDR3, as DNA: TGTGCCAGCAGCGTAATAGCGGTCACAGATACGCAGTATTTT. Translating it yields CASSVIAVTDTQYF. Variable domain in full (rest from reference TRBV9 and TRBJ2-3): DSGVTQTPKHLITATGQRVTLRCSPRSGDLSVYWYQQSLDQGLQFLIQYYNGEERAKGNILERFSAQQFPDLHSELNLSSLELGDSALYFCASSVIAVTDTQYFGPGTRLTVL.

The rearrangement uses TRBV28 and TRBJ2-5; 11 bases are shared with TRBD2. The germline CDR1 and CDR2 sequences are MDHEN and SYDVKM. J lost 5 bases, V lost 5 bases, and 10 bases had no gene match. This CDR3 has 16 residues. The CDR3 loop is CASSPTLAGGRETQYF. In nucleotides, the CDR3 is TGTGCCAGCAGTCCCACTTTAGCGGGGGGGCGGGAGACCCAGTACTTC.

The chain joins TRBV4-2 to TRBJ2-3, with 7 bases identical to TRBD1. This CDR3 region has 16 residues. Losses at the gene ends were 0 bases for V and 6 bases for J; bases not matched to a gene: 9. Germline V gene data show CDR1 as LGHNA and CDR2 as YNFKEQ. CDR3 sequence: CASSQDIRGYSDTQYF. In nucleotides, the CDR3 is TGTGCCAGCAGCCAAGATATCAGGGGGTATTCTGATACGCAGTATTTT.